This T cell receptor (beta chain) is drawn from a study of T-cell reconstitution after alpha-beta-depleted transplantation in children (dated by TCRdb to between 2015 and 2016). For the wider study: Using TCR repertoire profiling, the study quantitatively followed how T-cell immune reconstitution unfolded in children after TCRalphabeta/CD19-depleted allogeneic hematopoietic cell transplantation.

For this clonotype: The antigen it binds to is not known. Within one base of it there is no much larger clone, and no base qualities were kept.

Preparation of the library involved PCR. Sequencing was performed on an Illumina HiSeq 2500. Molecular barcoding was employed in the preparation of TCR libraries, with unique molecular identifiers being used to normalize TCRbeta repertoire quantification. TCRdb's own reprocessing of the public reads used fastp at Q25 and MiXCR and kept productive beta chains. Rows merge per CDR3 protein into single entries with the most common DNA and genes. The table for this sample lists some 390,000 distinct CDR3 sequences; roughly 22% of them were counted only once. The ten biggest clones cover about 3.8% of the sample. There are 12 amino acids in the CDR3, from cysteine to phenylalanine inclusive. Only the CDR3 region is kept as DNA, spanning 36 bases read in frame from base 1. For CDR1 and CDR2, the germline V gene lists SGDLS and YYNGEE. Cut back by 1 base and 5 bases, the V and J ends lie 1 base apart.

This TCR came from a human donor who donated a stem cell graft to a child with acute myeloid leukemia. The chain is encoded by TRBV9 joined to TRBJ1-6; the D gene assignment is ambiguous. This sample comprised PBMCs from the stem cell graft donor, obtained from the stem cell graft. In nucleotide form, the sequence is TGTGCCAGCAGCGTAAATAATTCACCCCTCCACTTT. The resulting protein is CASSVNNSPLHF.